This TCR beta chain was profiled in a study of cytomegalovirus exposure and HLA in healthy donors. Study as a whole: The 120 validation repertoires used the same platform as the 550 to 850 first-cohort repertoires (as reported by a later analysis).

The table came from immunoSEQ multiplex PCR; TCRdb's copy has only in-frame clones and leaves some out. The sample consists of 150,000 to 200,000 clones, about 85% of them appearing once. CDR1 is MNHNY, CDR2 SVGAGI, per germline (reference sequence). V was trimmed by 6 bases and J by 1 base, leaving 15 bases between them. The CDR3 sequence is 15 residues long. The sequenced sample consisted of PBMCs. This chain links TRBV6-6 with TRBJ1-1; no clear D gene. The origin of this receptor is a man between 18 and 29 years old in good health and CMV-seropositive. DNA of the CDR3: TGTGCCAGCAGCTACGCCAGGTTTGGGAACACTGAAGCTTTCTTT. Amino acid sequence: CASSYARFGNTEAFF.